The T cell receptor beta chain described here comes from a study of shared clonotypes between healthy human individuals. General observations from the study: Represented diversity, genetic and exposure-history alike, was limited by few donors.

The genomic DNA of each subset was split evenly across several immunoSEQ plates. TCRdb's copy holds only in-frame clones and misses some; the assay was immunoSEQ multiplex PCR. The sample holds some 240,000 clones, over 60% seen once. Concerning this clone itself: Its cognate antigen is unknown. This may stem from a read error, because a much larger clone lies one nucleotide away.

The CDR3 has 13 residues. Germline V gene lookup returns CDR1 SQVTM and CDR2 ANQGSEA. The CD4+ fraction was divided into a CD45RA+ naive subset and a CD45RA-negative memory subset. The sequence came from a man aged 25-45 years in good health. Specimen: memory CD4+ T cells sorted from blood. Noted subset: CD45RA-negative fraction. This chain uses TRBV29-1 with TRBJ2-1, with D possibly TRBD2 on 5 matching bases. The CDR3 DNA is TGCGGCGTCGAGGGTTCTGGGCACAATGAGCAGTTCTTC. Amino acids: CGVEGSGHNEQFF.